The 20 T cell receptor beta chains below all came from one sample that was sequenced in a study of OX40 agonist ivuxolimab in advanced cancers. Measured with immunoSEQ multiplex PCR; TCRdb has only the in-frame clones, and not every one. The table has tens of thousands of clones, 80% to 90% seen once. Material: CD4+ or CD8+ T cells sorted from blood, obtained in a trial of the OX40 agonist ivuxolimab. Every receptor here comes from an adult with an advanced solid tumor such as melanoma, head and neck, liver or kidney cancer.

This clone was seen once. This rearrangement joins TRBV9 to TRBJ1-4; possible D gene TRBD1, 6 bases. The CDR3 contains 15 residues. Trimming removed 3 bases from V and 1 base from J, with 10 bases in between. Germline lookup yields CDR1 SGDLS and CDR2 YYNGEE. The CDR3: CASSGTGLTNEKLFF. CDR3 coding DNA: TGTGCCAGCAGCGGAACAGGGCTAACTAATGAAAAACTGTTTTTT.

This clone was counted between two and nine times. V and J are TRBV25-1 and TRBJ2-3, with D uncertain. The CDR3 runs to 14 residues. Germline-derived CDR1 and CDR2 are MGHDK and SYGVNS. Trimming removed 4 bases at V and 3 bases at J, with 11 bases between. For the CDR3, the DNA is TGTGCCAGCAGTGCCTACAGCCTAACAGATACGCAGTATTTT. This gives the protein CASSAYSLTDTQYF.

The rearrangement joins TRBV18 to TRBJ2-7; D may be TRBD1 (5 bases). Germline V gene data show CDR1 as KGHSH and CDR2 as LQKENI. The CDR3 is 13 residues long. V dropped 0 bases and J dropped 2 bases, with 5 bases sitting between them. The CDR3 protein is CASSPPGPYEQYF. Here the CDR3 DNA reads TGTGCCAGCTCACCACCGGGGCCCTACGAGCAGTACTTC.

V usage is TRBV18 and J usage is TRBJ1-1; weak D call: TRBD1 (6 bases). CDR1 KGHSH and CDR2 LQKENI come from the germline V gene. The CDR3 consists of 11 residues. The V and J ends lost 6 bases and 8 bases respectively, with 10 bases between them. The CDR3 nucleotides are TGTGCCAGCTCTCTGAGGGGGGAAGCTTTCTTT. It codes for CASSLRGEAFF. The whole variable domain, remainder taken from reference TRBV18 and TRBJ1-1, is NAGVMQNPRHLVRRRGQEARLRCSPMKGHSHVYWYRQLPEEGLKFMVYLQKENIIDESGMPKERFSAEFPKEGPSILRIQQVVRGDSAAYFCASSLRGEAFFGQGTRLTVV.

J is TRBJ2-7 and V is TRBV5-6; D may be TRBD2 (5 bases). The V end lost 4 bases, the J end lost 3 bases, and 8 bases lay between the germline ends. Germline V gives CDR1 SGHDT, CDR2 YYEEEE. The CDR3 is 12 amino acids. CDR3 residues: CASSPDFYEQYF. CDR3 bases: TGTGCCAGCAGCCCGGACTTCTACGAGCAGTACTTC. The entire variable domain, with the rest obtained from reference TRBV5-6 and TRBJ2-7, is as follows: DAGVTQSPTHLIKTRGQQVTLRCSPKSGHDTVSWYQQALGQGPQFIFQYYEEEERQRGNFPDRFSGHQFPNYSSELNVNALLLGDSALYLCASSPDFYEQYFGPGTRLTVT.

V is TRBV27 and J is TRBJ2-2, with unresolved D. In germline, CDR1 is MNHEY, CDR2 SMNVEV (reference sequence). This CDR3 is built from 12 residues. V was shortened by 10 bases and J by 5 bases, with 11 bases between the two germline ends. The CDR3 protein is CATRSSTGELFF. In DNA form, the CDR3 reads TGTGCCACCCGGAGTTCGACCGGGGAGCTGTTTTTT.

The CDR3 bases are TGCGCCAGCAGCCAAGAGGGACAGGGCGGGAACACCGGGGAGCTGTTTTTT. It codes for CASSQEGQGGNTGELFF. This sequence joins TRBV4-3 and TRBJ2-2; TRBD1 aligns across 9 bases. Germline trimming cut 0 bases from V and 1 base from J; bases unmatched to any gene: 3. The germline V gene encodes CDR1 LGHNA and CDR2 YSLEER. CDR3 size: 17 residues.

V is TRBV11-3 and J is TRBJ2-2, with TRBD1 matching 8 bases. The CDR3 has 15 residues. The junction had 13 bases not matched to a gene; V was cut back by 5 bases and J by 11 bases. Germline V gene lookup returns CDR1 SGHNT and CDR2 YENEEA. The CDR3 spells CASSTGAGTGEELFF. DNA for the CDR3: TGTGCCAGCAGCACCGGAGCCGGGACAGGAGAAGAGCTGTTTTTT. Variable domain in full (rest from reference TRBV11-3 and TRBJ2-2): EAGVVQSPRYKIIEKKQPVAFWCNPISGHNTLYWYLQNLGQGPELLIRYENEEAVDDSQLPKDRFSAERLKGVDSTLKIQPAELGDSAVYLCASSTGAGTGEELFFGEGSRLTVL.

CDR3 loop: CASSQGQGGAYEQYF. Here the CDR3 DNA reads TGCGCCAGCAGCCAAGGCCAGGGGGGGGCCTACGAGCAGTACTTC. The chain joins TRBV4-3 to TRBJ2-7, with D perhaps TRBD1 or TRBD2 (7 bases each). The germline V gene has CDR1 LGHNA and CDR2 YSLEER. This CDR3 comprises 15 residues. V lost 1 base to trimming and J lost 2 bases, with 12 bases between them.

J is TRBJ2-7 and V is TRBV30; no definite D call. CDR3 size: 13 residues. The germline V gene has CDR1 GTSNPN and CDR2 SVGIG (reference sequence). The V and J ends lost 4 bases and 7 bases respectively, with 17 bases between them. This CDR3 is CAWNFYPPEEQYF. The CDR3 coding sequence is TGTGCCTGGAACTTCTACCCCCCGGAGGAGCAGTACTTC.

The chain carries TRBV12-2 and TRBJ1-3. TRBV12-2 is an annotated pseudogene. This CDR3 is built from 14 residues. CDR3 amino acids: CASRSRSSGNTIYF. CDR3 DNA: TGTGCAAGTCGCTCCCGTAGCTCTGGAAACACCATATATTTT.

The CDR3 coding sequence is TGCAGCGTTGAAATATGGGTAGGTGCTGGGGCCAACGTCCTGACTTTC. Its translation: CSVEIWVGAGANVLTF. V gene TRBV29-1 combines with J gene TRBJ2-6; D remains ambiguous. The CDR3 sequence is 16 residues long. The V gene's germline CDR1 is SQVTM and CDR2 ANQGSEA. V was pared by 2 bases and J by 2 bases, with 13 bases between.

This sequence joins TRBV4-3 and TRBJ2-2, with a tentative D call TRBD2 (5 bases). CDR3 length equals 15 residues. CDR1 and CDR2 from the germline V gene are LGHNA and YSLEER. Trimming took off 0 bases at V and 3 bases at J, with 8 bases between the two ends. This CDR3 is CASSQDGLYTGELFF. In DNA, the CDR3 is TGCGCCAGCAGCCAAGATGGACTTTACACCGGGGAGCTGTTTTTT.

This clone was seen once. This chain joins TRBV7-9 and TRBJ1-5, with D perhaps TRBD1 (5 bases). Germline CDR1 SEHNR, CDR2 FQNEAQ (reference sequence). The CDR3 spans 13 residues. Trimming left V 5 bases short and J 5 bases short, with 10 bases between. CDR3 DNA: TGTGCCAGCAGCCTAGACAGCTATCAGCCCCAGCATTTT. Amino acids: CASSLDSYQPQHF.

This chain joins TRBV4-3 and TRBJ2-3, with unresolved D. The germline V gene has CDR1 LGHNA and CDR2 YSLEER. Trimming pared 2 bases from V and 2 bases from J, leaving 14 bases between. The CDR3 is 16 residues long. CDR3 DNA: TGCGCCAGCAGCCAAAGCCTTGAAGAGTACACAGATACGCAGTATTTT. The encoded protein is CASSQSLEEYTDTQYF.

The chain couples TRBV7-8 to TRBJ2-3; 10 positions agree with TRBD2. The CDR3 covers 18 residues. Losses at the gene ends were 5 bases for V and 2 bases for J; bases not matched to a gene: 13. Germline values: CDR1 SGHVS, CDR2 FQNEAQ. The CDR3 loop reads CASSLPGDGTSATDTQYF. For the CDR3, the DNA is TGTGCCAGCAGCCTCCCGGGGGACGGGACTAGCGCCACAGATACGCAGTATTTT.

The rearrangement uses TRBV11-3 and TRBJ2-7, with D possibly matching TRBD1 (6 bases). The CDR3 contains 14 residues. The germline V and J ends were trimmed by 5 bases and 5 bases, with 16 bases remaining between them. Germline-derived CDR1 and CDR2 are SGHNT and YENEEA. CDR3 nucleotides: TGTGCCAGCAGCCCGACAGGAGCGCCCCACGAGCAGTACTTC. Translation gives CASSPTGAPHEQYF. The full variable domain, rest sourced from reference TRBV11-3 and TRBJ2-7, is EAGVVQSPRYKIIEKKQPVAFWCNPISGHNTLYWYLQNLGQGPELLIRYENEEAVDDSQLPKDRFSAERLKGVDSTLKIQPAELGDSAVYLCASSPTGAPHEQYFGPGTRLTVT.

This chain links TRBV19 with TRBJ1-1, with no clear D. Germline-derived CDR1 and CDR2 are LNHDA and SQIVND (reference sequence). CDR3 length: 11 residues. The V end was cut by 7 bases, the J end by 1 base, with 4 bases between. CDR3 amino acids: CASTWNTEAFF. In nucleotides, the CDR3 is TGTGCCAGTACATGGAACACTGAAGCTTTCTTT.

This sequence joins TRBV27 and TRBJ1-5; D remains unclear. CDR1 is MNHEY and CDR2 is SMNVEV in the germline V gene (reference sequence). Trimming cost V 3 bases and J 7 bases, with 13 bases left between them. The CDR3 extends over 14 amino acids. For the CDR3, the DNA is TGTGCCAGCAGTTTGAAAGATGGAAAGCAGCCCCAGCATTTT. It yields the protein CASSLKDGKQPQHF.

The gene calls are TRBV6-5 and TRBJ2-2; the D gene is possibly TRBD2 (5 bases). This CDR3 region has 13 residues. V lost 2 bases and J 4 bases, leaving 5 bases between the germline ends. The germline gives CDR1 MNHEY, CDR2 SVGAGI. The CDR3 here is CASSYGSTGELFF. The CDR3 DNA reads TGTGCCAGCAGTTACGGGAGCACCGGGGAGCTGTTTTTT.